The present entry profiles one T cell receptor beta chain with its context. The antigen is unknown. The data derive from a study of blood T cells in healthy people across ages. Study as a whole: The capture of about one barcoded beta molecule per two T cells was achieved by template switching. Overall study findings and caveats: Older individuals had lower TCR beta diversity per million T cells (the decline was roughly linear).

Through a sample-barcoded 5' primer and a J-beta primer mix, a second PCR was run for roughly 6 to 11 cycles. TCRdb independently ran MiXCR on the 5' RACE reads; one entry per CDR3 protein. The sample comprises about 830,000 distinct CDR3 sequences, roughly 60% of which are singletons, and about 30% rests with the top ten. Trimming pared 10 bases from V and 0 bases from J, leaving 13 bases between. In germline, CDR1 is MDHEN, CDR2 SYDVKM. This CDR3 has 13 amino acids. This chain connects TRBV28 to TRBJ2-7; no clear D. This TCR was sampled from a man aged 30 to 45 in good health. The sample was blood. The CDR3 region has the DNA TGTGCCACCCGATCCCCGGACTCCTACGAGCAGTACTTC. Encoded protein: CATRSPDSYEQYF.